This TCR beta chain was found in a study of control samples from healthy donors and cancer patients. The CDR3 covers 15 residues. Germline lookup yields CDR1 SGHRS and CDR2 YFSETQ. V gave up 0 bases and J gave up 0 bases, with 7 bases separating them. The repertoire was sequenced with immunoSEQ multiplex PCR; TCRdb's copy has only in-frame clones and lacks some. The repertoire holds under 150,000 clones, 89% seen once, with 4.9% in the top ten. This TCR came from a man younger than 45 in good health. V gene TRBV5-1 combines with J gene TRBJ2-1; D not resolved. The sequencing sample was made of blood. The CDR3 region is CASSLGYSSYNEQFF. CDR3 DNA: TGCGCCAGCAGCTTGGGGTACAGCTCCTACAATGAGCAGTTCTTC.